This entry features one T cell receptor beta chain sequence. Its antigen is as yet unknown. This specimen belongs to a study of cytomegalovirus exposure and HLA in healthy donors. Whole-study results and caveats: Rare TCR sequences predominated, though certain public TCRs were found in many donors. It has been reported that TCR beta sequences accurately predicted the HLA-A and HLA-B alleles of most subjects.

Primers: 60 Vbeta forward and 13 Jbeta reverse. This table comes from immunoSEQ multiplex PCR, and its TCRdb copy is limited to in-frame clones, with some not included. This table has roughly 99,000 clones, roughly 73% appearing once. The CDR3 length is 13 residues. Trimming left V 1 base short and J 2 bases short, with 5 bases between. CDR1 and CDR2 from the germline V gene are SGHRS and YFSETQ. The chain joins TRBV5-1 to TRBJ2-3; D gene uncertain. The sample comprised PBMCs. The receptor's source is a man aged 30 to 45 in good health and CMV-seronegative. The CDR3 is CASSLQVTDTQYF. As DNA, the CDR3 is TGCGCCAGCAGCTTGCAGGTCACAGATACGCAGTATTTT.